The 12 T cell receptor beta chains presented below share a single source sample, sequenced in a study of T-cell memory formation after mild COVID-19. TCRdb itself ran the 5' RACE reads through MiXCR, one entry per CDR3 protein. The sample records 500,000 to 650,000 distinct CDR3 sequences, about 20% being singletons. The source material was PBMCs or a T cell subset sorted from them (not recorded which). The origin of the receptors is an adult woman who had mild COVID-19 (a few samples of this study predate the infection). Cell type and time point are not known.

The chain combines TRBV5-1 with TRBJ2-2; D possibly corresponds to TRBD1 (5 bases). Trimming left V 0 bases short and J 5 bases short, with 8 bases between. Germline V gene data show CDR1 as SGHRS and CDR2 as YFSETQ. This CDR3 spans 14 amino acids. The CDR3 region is CASSLDRTTGELFF. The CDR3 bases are TGCGCCAGCAGCTTGGATAGGACAACCGGGGAGCTGTTTTTT.

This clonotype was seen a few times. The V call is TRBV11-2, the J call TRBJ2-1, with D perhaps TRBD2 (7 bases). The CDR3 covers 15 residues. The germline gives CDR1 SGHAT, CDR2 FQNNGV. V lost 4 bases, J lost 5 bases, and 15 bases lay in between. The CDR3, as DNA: TGTGCCAGCAGCTCAGACGGGGGGACACACAATGAGCAGTTCTTC. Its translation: CASSSDGGTHNEQFF.

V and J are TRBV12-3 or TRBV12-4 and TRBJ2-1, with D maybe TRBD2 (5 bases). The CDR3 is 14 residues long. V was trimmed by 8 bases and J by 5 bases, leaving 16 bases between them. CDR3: CASSSPGEHNEQFF. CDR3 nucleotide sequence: TGTGCCAGCTCGTCGCCCGGGGAGCACAATGAGCAGTTCTTC.

Written as DNA, the CDR3 is TGTGCCAGCAGCTTAAGCGGACCGCCGGGACCTCAAGGTAGTGCAGATACGCAGTATTTT. It is translated as CASSLSGPPGPQGSADTQYF. The chain recombines TRBV7-3 with TRBJ2-3, with D perhaps assigned TRBD1 or TRBD2 (5 bases each). The V gene's germline CDR1 is SGHTA and CDR2 FQGTGA. V lost 1 base and J 4 bases, leaving 27 bases between the germline ends. There are 20 residues in the CDR3. Full variable domain (rest looked up from reference TRBV7-3 and TRBJ2-3): GAGVSQTPSNKVTEKGKYVELRCDPISGHTALYWYRQSLGQGPEFLIYFQGTGAADDSGLPNDRFFAVRPEGSVSTLKIQRTERGDSAVYLCASSLSGPPGPQGSADTQYFGPGTRLTVL.

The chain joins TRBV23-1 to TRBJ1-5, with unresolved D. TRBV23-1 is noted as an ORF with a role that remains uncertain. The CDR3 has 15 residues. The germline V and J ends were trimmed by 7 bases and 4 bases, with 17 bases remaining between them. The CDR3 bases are TGCGCCAGCACCCAGCCCCGCCTAGGAAATCAGCCCCAGCATTTT. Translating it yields CASTQPRLGNQPQHF.

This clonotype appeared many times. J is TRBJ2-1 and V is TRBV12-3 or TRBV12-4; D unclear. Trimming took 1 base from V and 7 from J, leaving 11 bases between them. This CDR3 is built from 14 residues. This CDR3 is CASSLGDHVNEQFF. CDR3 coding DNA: TGTGCCAGCAGTTTAGGGGATCACGTGAATGAGCAGTTCTTC.

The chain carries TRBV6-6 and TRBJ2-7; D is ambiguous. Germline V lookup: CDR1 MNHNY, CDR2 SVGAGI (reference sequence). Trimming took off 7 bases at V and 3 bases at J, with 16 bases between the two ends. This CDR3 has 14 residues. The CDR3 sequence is CASKAERRDYEQYF. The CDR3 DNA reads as TGTGCCAGCAAAGCCGAACGGCGAGACTACGAGCAGTACTTC.

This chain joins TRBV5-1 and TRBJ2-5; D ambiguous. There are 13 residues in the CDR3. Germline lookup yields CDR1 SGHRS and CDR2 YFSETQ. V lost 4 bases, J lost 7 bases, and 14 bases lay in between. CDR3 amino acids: CASSPDRWRTQYF. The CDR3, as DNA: TGCGCCAGCAGCCCGGATAGGTGGCGGACCCAGTACTTC.

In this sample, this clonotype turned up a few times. CDR3 coding DNA: TGTGCCAGCAGTTCTCTTAGGCCTCATGCCAATGAGCAGTTCTTC. Translating it yields CASSSLRPHANEQFF. This chain joins TRBV12-3 or TRBV12-4 and TRBJ2-1; D unresolved. The CDR3 totals 15 residues. Deletions cut 4 bases from V and 6 bases from J, with 16 bases between.

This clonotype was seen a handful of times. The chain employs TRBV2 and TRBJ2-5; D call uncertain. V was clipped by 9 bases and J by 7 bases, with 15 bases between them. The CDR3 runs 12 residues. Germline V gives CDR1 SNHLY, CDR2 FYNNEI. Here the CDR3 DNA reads TGTGCCAGTAATTCGATTGGTTCGACCCAGTACTTC. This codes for CASNSIGSTQYF.

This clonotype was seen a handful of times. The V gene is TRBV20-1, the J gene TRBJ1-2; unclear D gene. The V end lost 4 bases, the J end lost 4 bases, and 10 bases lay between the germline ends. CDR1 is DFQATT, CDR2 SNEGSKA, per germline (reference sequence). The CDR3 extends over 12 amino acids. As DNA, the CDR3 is TGCAGTGCTATAACAGAAGTCTATGGCTACACCTTC. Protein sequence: CSAITEVYGYTF.

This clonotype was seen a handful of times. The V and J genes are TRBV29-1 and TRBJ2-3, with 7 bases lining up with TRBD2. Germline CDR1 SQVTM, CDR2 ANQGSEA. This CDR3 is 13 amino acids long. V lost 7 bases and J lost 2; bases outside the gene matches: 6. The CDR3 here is CSDSGTTTDTQYF. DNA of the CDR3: TGCAGCGACTCCGGGACTACCACAGATACGCAGTATTTT.